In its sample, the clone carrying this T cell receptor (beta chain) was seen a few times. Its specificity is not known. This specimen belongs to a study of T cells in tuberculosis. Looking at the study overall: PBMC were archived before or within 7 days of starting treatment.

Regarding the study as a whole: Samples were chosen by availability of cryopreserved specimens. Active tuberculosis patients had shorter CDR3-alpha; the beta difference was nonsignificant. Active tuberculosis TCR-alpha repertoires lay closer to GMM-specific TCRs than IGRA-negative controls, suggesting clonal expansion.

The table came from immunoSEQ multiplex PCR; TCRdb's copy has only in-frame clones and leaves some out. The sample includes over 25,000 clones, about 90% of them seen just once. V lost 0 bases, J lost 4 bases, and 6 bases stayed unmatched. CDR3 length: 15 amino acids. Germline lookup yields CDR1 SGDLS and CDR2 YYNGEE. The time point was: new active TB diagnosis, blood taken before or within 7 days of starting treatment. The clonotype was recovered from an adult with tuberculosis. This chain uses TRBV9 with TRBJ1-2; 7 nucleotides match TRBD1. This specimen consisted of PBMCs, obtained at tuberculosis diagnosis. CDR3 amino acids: CASSVESTGVYGYTF. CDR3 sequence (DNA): TGTGCCAGCAGCGTAGAGTCTACAGGGGTCTATGGCTACACCTTC.